The rows below give T cell receptor beta chains drawn from one sample of a study of cytomegalovirus exposure and HLA in healthy donors. The assay was immunoSEQ multiplex PCR, and TCRdb's table has in-frame clones only and misses some. The data show under 200,000 clones, around 72% seen once. Sample: PBMCs. Receptors were obtained from a man aged 50 or older in good health and CMV-seronegative. Both conserved end residues are part of each CDR3. D genes are given only for firm matches. A clone size is listed for some rows: how often the clone was seen (once, few, many), or a class if it is expanded.

cdr3_nt: TGTGCTAGCAGTCAGGGGAGCAATCAGCCCCAGCATTTT
cdr3_aa: CASSQGSNQPQHF
d_call: NA
cdr3_length: 13
v_call: TRBV7-7
j_call: TRBJ1-5
clone_size: NA

cdr3_nt: TGTGCCAGCAGTTATTCCGGGGGGAACACTGAAGCTTTCTTT
cdr3_aa: CASSYSGGNTEAFF
d_call: NA
cdr3_length: 14
v_call: TRBV6-5
j_call: TRBJ1-1
clone_size: NA

cdr3_nt: TGTGCCAGCAGCTTACTAGCGGGGGGGCCGAAGGATACGCAGTATTTT
cdr3_aa: CASSLLAGGPKDTQYF
d_call: TRBD2
cdr3_length: 16
v_call: TRBV5-8
j_call: TRBJ2-3
clone_size: NA

cdr3_nt: TGTGCCAGTAGTGTGGGACAGGTCACCGGGGAGCTGTTTTTT
cdr3_aa: CASSVGQVTGELFF
d_call: TRBD1
cdr3_length: 14
v_call: TRBV19
j_call: TRBJ2-2
clone_size: NA

cdr3_nt: TGTGCCAGCAGCTTAGCTGCGCTTACAGGGGTTCAATTAGCCAAAAACATTCAGTACTTC
cdr3_aa: CASSLAALTGVQLAKNIQYF
d_call: TRBD1
cdr3_length: 20
v_call: TRBV7-2
j_call: TRBJ2-4
clone_size: NA

cdr3_nt: TGCGCCAGCAGCCACCGACAGGGCCTAGTCAGTGAAAAACTGTTTTTT
cdr3_aa: CASSHRQGLVSEKLFF
d_call: TRBD1
cdr3_length: 16
v_call: TRBV4-3
j_call: TRBJ1-4
clone_size: NA

cdr3_nt: TGTGCCAGCAGTTTCTCCGCGGGGGCCACGGTACTGGAGCAGTACTTC
cdr3_aa: CASSFSAGATVLEQYF
d_call: NA
cdr3_length: 16
v_call: TRBV27
j_call: TRBJ2-7
clone_size: NA

cdr3_nt: TGTGCCACCAGGGGGCGGGGGGGCTATGAGACCCAGTACTTC
cdr3_aa: CATRGRGGYETQYF
d_call: NA
cdr3_length: 14
v_call: TRBV2
j_call: TRBJ2-5
clone_size: few

cdr3_nt: TGTGCCAGCAGTAGGGGGACAGGGGGCGCGGGATGGAATGAAAAACTGTTTTTT
cdr3_aa: CASSRGTGGAGWNEKLFF
d_call: TRBD1
cdr3_length: 18
v_call: TRBV28
j_call: TRBJ1-4
clone_size: few

cdr3_nt: TGTGCCAGCAGCTTCGGCACAGGGCGCTATAATTCACCCCTCCACTTT
cdr3_aa: CASSFGTGRYNSPLHF
d_call: NA
cdr3_length: 16
v_call: TRBV13
j_call: TRBJ1-6
clone_size: NA

cdr3_nt: TGTGCCAGCAGCCCGGGACTAGTAGGGGAGACCCAGTACTTC
cdr3_aa: CASSPGLVGETQYF
d_call: TRBD2
cdr3_length: 14
v_call: TRBV7-9
j_call: TRBJ2-5
clone_size: NA

cdr3_nt: TGTGCCAGCAGCTTCGGGGGCGGGGGGGCGGGTGTCTACGAGCAGTACTTC
cdr3_aa: CASSFGGGGAGVYEQYF
d_call: TRBD2
cdr3_length: 17
v_call: TRBV5-4
j_call: TRBJ2-7
clone_size: NA

cdr3_nt: TGTGCCAGCAGTGAGGAACAGCCCGTGAACATTCAGTACTTC
cdr3_aa: CASSEEQPVNIQYF
d_call: NA
cdr3_length: 14
v_call: TRBV2
j_call: TRBJ2-4
clone_size: NA

cdr3_nt: TGTGCCAGCAGGTCGGACAGCTATAGCAATCAGCCCCAGCATTTT
cdr3_aa: CASRSDSYSNQPQHF
d_call: NA
cdr3_length: 15
v_call: TRBV6-5
j_call: TRBJ1-5
clone_size: NA

cdr3_nt: TGTGCCAGCAGTTCGACAGTCCCGAGGACCGGGGAGCTGTTTTTT
cdr3_aa: CASSSTVPRTGELFF
d_call: NA
cdr3_length: 15
v_call: TRBV28
j_call: TRBJ2-2
clone_size: NA

cdr3_nt: TGTGCCAGCTCACCACGGGGACAGGGGAGGAATTCACCCCTCCACTTT
cdr3_aa: CASSPRGQGRNSPLHF
d_call: TRBD1
cdr3_length: 16
v_call: TRBV18
j_call: TRBJ1-6
clone_size: NA

cdr3_nt: TGTGCCAGCGGGGGGGGTGGCACTGAAGCTTTCTTT
cdr3_aa: CASGGGGTEAFF
d_call: NA
cdr3_length: 12
v_call: TRBV27
j_call: TRBJ1-1
clone_size: few

cdr3_nt: TGTGCCAGCAGTGGACAGGGGGCGGGCGGCTACACCTTC
cdr3_aa: CASSGQGAGGYTF
d_call: TRBD1
cdr3_length: 13
v_call: TRBV2
j_call: TRBJ1-2
clone_size: NA

cdr3_nt: TGTGCCAGCAGCTTAGATGCAGGGAATGAGCAGTTCTTC
cdr3_aa: CASSLDAGNEQFF
d_call: NA
cdr3_length: 13
v_call: TRBV7-9
j_call: TRBJ2-1
clone_size: few

cdr3_nt: TGCGCCAGCAGAGATTACACGAACACTGAAGCTTTCTTT
cdr3_aa: CASRDYTNTEAFF
d_call: NA
cdr3_length: 13
v_call: TRBV10-2
j_call: TRBJ1-1
clone_size: few

cdr3_nt: TGTGCCAGCAGCGGGGGACAGGGCGAGAATTCACCCCTCCACTTT
cdr3_aa: CASSGGQGENSPLHF
d_call: TRBD1
cdr3_length: 15
v_call: TRBV5-4
j_call: TRBJ1-6
clone_size: NA

cdr3_nt: TGTGCCAGTAGCCTATCACAGACAGCGAACACTGAAGCTTTCTTT
cdr3_aa: CASSLSQTANTEAFF
d_call: NA
cdr3_length: 15
v_call: TRBV19
j_call: TRBJ1-1
clone_size: many

cdr3_nt: TGTGCCAGCAGCTTAAGGAGCGGGGGGGAGCAGTACTTC
cdr3_aa: CASSLRSGGEQYF
d_call: TRBD2
cdr3_length: 13
v_call: TRBV7-9
j_call: TRBJ2-7
clone_size: few

cdr3_nt: TGTGCCAGCAGCCCTACGAACACCGGGGAGCTGTTTTTT
cdr3_aa: CASSPTNTGELFF
d_call: NA
cdr3_length: 13
v_call: TRBV11-2
j_call: TRBJ2-2
clone_size: NA

cdr3_nt: TGTGCTAGTGGTTTCGACAGTCACTATGGCTACACCTTC
cdr3_aa: CASGFDSHYGYTF
d_call: NA
cdr3_length: 13
v_call: TRBV12-5
j_call: TRBJ1-2
clone_size: NA

cdr3_nt: TGTGCCATCAACGACTTAGCGGGTCGCTACAATGAGCAGTTCTTC
cdr3_aa: CAINDLAGRYNEQFF
d_call: TRBD2
cdr3_length: 15
v_call: TRBV10-3
j_call: TRBJ2-1
clone_size: few

cdr3_nt: TGTGCCAGCAGTGCCGGGGGGGCCCCAGATACGCAGTATTTT
cdr3_aa: CASSAGGAPDTQYF
d_call: TRBD2
cdr3_length: 14
v_call: TRBV6-1
j_call: TRBJ2-3
clone_size: NA

cdr3_nt: TGTGCCAGCAGCTTAGGAGGGACCTATAATTCACCCCTCCACTTT
cdr3_aa: CASSLGGTYNSPLHF
d_call: NA
cdr3_length: 15
v_call: TRBV11-2
j_call: TRBJ1-6
clone_size: NA

cdr3_nt: TGTGCCAGCAGTGTCCTCGGTGCTAGAAACACTGAAGCTTTCTTT
cdr3_aa: CASSVLGARNTEAFF
d_call: NA
cdr3_length: 15
v_call: TRBV2
j_call: TRBJ1-1
clone_size: NA

cdr3_nt: TGTGCCAGCAGCCTCGGGGGGGGCTCCTCAAATGAGCAGTTCTTC
cdr3_aa: CASSLGGGSSNEQFF
d_call: TRBD2
cdr3_length: 15
v_call: TRBV7-6
j_call: TRBJ2-1
clone_size: NA

cdr3_nt: TGTGCCAGCAGCCAAGAGGTGGTGGGGGCGCCAACCTACGAGCAGTACTTC
cdr3_aa: CASSQEVVGAPTYEQYF
d_call: NA
cdr3_length: 17
v_call: TRBV4-2
j_call: TRBJ2-7
clone_size: NA

cdr3_nt: TGTGCCAGCAGTTACTCGATACAGGGTGTCAATGAGCAGTTCTTC
cdr3_aa: CASSYSIQGVNEQFF
d_call: NA
cdr3_length: 15
v_call: TRBV6-5
j_call: TRBJ2-1
clone_size: few

cdr3_nt: TGTGCCAGCAGTGATAGCCTAAAATCGAACACTGAAGCTTTCTTT
cdr3_aa: CASSDSLKSNTEAFF
d_call: NA
cdr3_length: 15
v_call: TRBV6-1
j_call: TRBJ1-1
clone_size: NA

cdr3_nt: TGTGCCAGCAGCTTAGGCGGGGGGTCAGATACGCAGTATTTT
cdr3_aa: CASSLGGGSDTQYF
d_call: TRBD2
cdr3_length: 14
v_call: TRBV7-6
j_call: TRBJ2-3
clone_size: NA

cdr3_nt: TGTGCCAGCACCCCAGGGGTTGGCTCCTACAATGAGCAGTTCTTC
cdr3_aa: CASTPGVGSYNEQFF
d_call: NA
cdr3_length: 15
v_call: TRBV2
j_call: TRBJ2-1
clone_size: NA

cdr3_nt: TGTGCCAGCAGTGAAATCGGGGGGACCAATTCACCCCTCCACTTT
cdr3_aa: CASSEIGGTNSPLHF
d_call: NA
cdr3_length: 15
v_call: TRBV6-1
j_call: TRBJ1-6
clone_size: NA